Sequencing of this T cell receptor beta chain was carried out in a study of cytomegalovirus exposure and HLA in healthy donors (dated by TCRdb to 2016 to 2017). Context from the whole study: According to an earlier analysis of 550 to 700 of the donors, some 180 million T cells yielded some 120 million unique TCR beta sequences and about 300 Gb of sequence data. The number of typed donors differed by locus: about 620-640 for A, B, C, DRB1 and DQB1; 500 to 550 for DQA1; roughly 600 for DPA1; and some 450 for DPB1. The study combined high-throughput TCR immunosequencing, statistical association of individual TCRs with disease status, and machine learning to predict cytomegalovirus infection status. Every repertoire in the discovery cohort had been generated on one and the same sequencing platform. In a later analysis, previously published TCR beta repertoires from 500 to 750 donors were re-analyzed and high-resolution HLA genotyping was added so that TCR occurrence patterns could be studied. Rather than using new phenotypic data, the later analysis identified candidate immune exposures from TCR beta sequences and from how often those sequences occurred across donors. Of the roughly 400 genotyped donors, 81% were placed in the genetic ancestry cluster associated with self-reported Caucasian donors. A handful of DR-DQ haplotypes were handled as single units for association and clustering because linkage in the cohort was strong. Across approximately 420 genotyped donors of the cohort, an average of about 200,000 unique TCR beta nucleotide sequences per donor were sequenced, and 15% to 20% of those sequences were non-productive. An early release covering roughly 640 HLA-typed donors comprised about 310 gigabases of sequencing data and tens of millions of unique TCR sequences. Donor age, sex, ethnicity and CMV serostatus were compiled together with the repertoire data. The study was designed to test whether signatures of past pathogen exposure could be identified by cataloging public T cell receptors. Class I and class II HLA loci were covered by the typing at four-digit resolution. To decide whether each TCR beta V gene segment behaved as functional or pseudogenic, an earlier analysis of 587 of the donors relied on high-throughput TCR beta sequencing. In a later genetic analysis, genome-wide SNP genotypes for about 60% of the 666 donors were used, and that subset was treated as a discovery cohort. The study profiled the T cell repertoires of 550 to 700 subjects by immunosequencing and related them to cytomegalovirus serostatus. Besides the first cohort of roughly 660 subjects, a separate validation cohort made up of roughly 130 different subjects was used. Here is what the overall study found, with its caveats: According to the authors, the approach could potentially be generalized to other disease states and immunological phenotypes. According to a later genetic analysis, donors in an Asian-associated ancestry cluster had fewer N-insertions in productive TCRs than the approximately 610-donor mean. In a later genetic analysis, a missense DCLRE1C variant was associated with V-gene and J-gene trimming of TCR beta chains, and the association was replicated in an independent cohort. A cluster of highly shared sequence variants was judged likely to be a technical artifact of the sequencing pipeline. For the cohort, immune exposure information was limited to CMV serostatus. In vitro tests confirmed that three of the cytomegalovirus-associated TCR beta chains recognize cytomegalovirus antigens. According to a later analysis, most CMV-associated TCR beta chains appeared to be HLA-restricted, and the HLA associations seemed to be driven largely by CMV exposure. HLA typing was unavailable for some donors at each locus, so association tests used only the typed subset. A total of 164 TCR beta chains were listed by the study as associated with cytomegalovirus. When HLA alleles, especially DR and DQ, strongly co-occurred, TCR associations were difficult to assign to individual alleles. The cohort was sequenced for TCR beta chains only, and without alpha or paired-chain data the features that could be detected were limited. Correlated functional status among segregating V segments might be attributable to linkage disequilibrium, but an unknown experimental factor could not be ruled out. Several of the top co-occurrence clusters appeared to be linked to parvovirus B19, influenza, CMV and Epstein-Barr virus, according to a later analysis. A later analysis associated 16,951 TCR beta sequences with specific HLA alleles at a false discovery rate of 0.05. Some IMGT-functional V segments, including TRBV6-2 and TRBV6-3, could not be distinguished by the 87-base-pair reads and were therefore excluded. A further reported finding was that TCR beta sequences accurately predicted the HLA-A and HLA-B alleles for most subjects in the first cohort. Cytomegalovirus status was reported to be diagnosed by the classifier with high specificity and sensitivity in both the original and validation cohorts. An earlier analysis of around 500 of the donors showed that most TCR beta V segments appeared in productive rearrangements either about 87% or about 30% of the time, which broadly matched IMGT annotations. While some public TCRs were present in many individuals, most TCR sequences turned up only very rarely across donors. The presence/absence analyses assumed that sequencing depth was roughly uniform across donors, and that assumption may not be true. In a later analysis, the rate of TCR association differed among HLA loci, with DRB1 alleles having the most associated TCRs and HLA-C alleles having the fewest. A later analysis found that HLA-associated TCR beta chains were more clonally expanded and had lower generation probabilities than equally common non-associated chains. Approximately 18 rarely observed V segments, including chromosome 9 orphons, were excluded from the earlier analysis of 550 to 700 of the donors because counts were too low.

Receptor libraries were prepared by the immunoSEQ multiplex PCR assay. The multiplex PCR relied on a mix of 60 forward primers for TCR Vbeta segments and 13 reverse primers for TCR Jbeta segments. The CDR3 region of rearranged TCR beta genes was amplified from genomic DNA with a multiplex PCR assay. On the Illumina HiSeq System, the amplified TCR beta libraries were sequenced as 87-base-pair reads. Concerning the study's data processing: In a later analysis, 80 million or so unique TCR beta chains were counted across the 690 or so repertoires, and approximately 11 million of these chains were shared by at least two donors. Raw reads were error-corrected and collapsed into unique sequences with a nearest-neighbor algorithm that merged closely related sequences to remove PCR and sequencing errors. CDR3 sequences were aligned to IMGT reference sequences to assign V, D and J gene segments. For a sequence to be retained, at least a six-nucleotide match to both a V gene segment and a J gene segment was required. Rearrangements were called productive when the CDR3 lacked stop codons and stayed in frame with V and J; all others were non-productive. Following IMGT convention, CDR3 was defined as the stretch from the second conserved V-encoded cysteine to the conserved J-encoded phenylalanine. The earlier analysis of more than 450 of the donors excluded sequences that lacked an unambiguous match to a single V gene segment. In an earlier analysis of 450 to 700 of the donors, V segments were called functional above 56.7% productive rearrangements and were called segregating when the between-donor standard deviation exceeded 5%. To diagnose cytomegalovirus status from the catalog of TCR beta chain sequences, a statistical classification framework was built. In a later analysis, TCR nucleotide sequences were compared against IMGT/GENE-DB human TR gene sequences so that V and J genes could be assigned. Using the TCRdist pipeline, a later analysis assigned CDR3 sequences along with most-parsimonious VDJ recombination scenarios. A later analysis defined each TCR beta chain by its CDR3 amino acid sequence plus V-gene family, and excluded reads lacking a unique V-gene family. As a way to deal with suspected cross-contamination and a sequencing artifact, a later analysis dropped approximately 590 nucleotide sequences that were highly shared and had low generation probability. In a later analysis, a clonal expansion index was calculated for each public chain from normalized within-repertoire ranks of inferred template counts. In a later analysis, generation probabilities were computed with a VDJ recombination model fitted to out-of-frame rearrangements, and the resulting probabilities were checked against IGoR. In a later analysis, hypergeometric tests were used to score TCR-TCR, TCR-HLA and TCR-CMV co-occurrence, with a repertoire-size bias correction applied to TCR pairs. In a later analysis, false discovery rates were estimated by permuting HLA or CMV assignments 20 times. In a later analysis, co-occurring TCRs were grouped with DBSCAN, and TCRdist sequence similarity was added when clustering was performed within HLA-allele-positive subsets. For co-occurrence clustering, repertoires with fewer than 30,000 or more than 120,000 public chains were excluded, along with several repertoires with anomalous nucleotide sharing. Not all clones reach the TCRdb copy of this immuneACCESS table, which keeps in-frame sequences only. Checked studies attribute under half of the gap to unresolved V genes and leave the rest unexplained. For V, J and clone size, that table is used; D and trimming come from the DNA. Counted in this sample were tens of thousands of clones; about 75% of them appeared once. The ten largest account for roughly 2.2% of the sample.

Reading from cysteine to phenylalanine, the CDR3 counts 15 amino acids. Kept here is only the CDR3 DNA, which spans 45 bases and is read in frame from base 1. Based on the germline V gene, the CDR1 and CDR2 sequences are SGHDN and FVKESK. Compared with germline, V lacks 4 bases and J lacks 5 bases; bases without a gene match: 6. The cohort consisted of approximately 670 healthy bone marrow donors. At the time of sampling, all cohort members were nominally healthy, though unrecorded immune exposures were likely present. The donor was CMV seronegative and was included in the group of several hundred seronegative cohort members. Each donor provided a peripheral blood sample, and peripheral blood mononuclear cells were used for TCR beta sequencing. Genomic DNA was extracted from the blood cell samples with the Qiagen DNeasy Blood Extraction Kit. Comments on this clone: This receptor's antigen is unknown. It has no much larger one-base neighbor in the sample; base qualities were not kept.

The TCR originated in a man aged 35 to 55 in good health and CMV-seronegative. The chain is assembled from TRBV14 and TRBJ1-2, with 11 bases matching TRBD1. Sequencing was done on a sample of PBMCs. This receptor carries the CDR3 CASSLGTGGRYGYTF. DNA sequence: TGTGCCAGCAGCCTCGGGACAGGGGGGCGGTATGGCTACACCTTC.